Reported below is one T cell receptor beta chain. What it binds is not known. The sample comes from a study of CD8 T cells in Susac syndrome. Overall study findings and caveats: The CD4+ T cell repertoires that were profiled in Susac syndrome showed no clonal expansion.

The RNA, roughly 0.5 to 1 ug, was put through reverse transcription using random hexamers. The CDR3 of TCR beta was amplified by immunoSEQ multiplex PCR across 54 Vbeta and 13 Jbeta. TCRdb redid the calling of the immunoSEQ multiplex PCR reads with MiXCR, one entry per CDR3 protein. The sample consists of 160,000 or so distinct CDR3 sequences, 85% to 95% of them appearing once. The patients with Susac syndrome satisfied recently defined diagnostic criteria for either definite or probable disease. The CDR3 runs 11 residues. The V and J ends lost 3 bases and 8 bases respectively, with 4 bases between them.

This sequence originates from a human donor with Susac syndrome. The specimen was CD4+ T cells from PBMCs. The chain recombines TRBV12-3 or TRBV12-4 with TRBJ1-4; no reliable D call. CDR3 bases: TGTGCCAGCAGTTTTAGCGAAAAACTGTTTTTT. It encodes CASSFSEKLFF.